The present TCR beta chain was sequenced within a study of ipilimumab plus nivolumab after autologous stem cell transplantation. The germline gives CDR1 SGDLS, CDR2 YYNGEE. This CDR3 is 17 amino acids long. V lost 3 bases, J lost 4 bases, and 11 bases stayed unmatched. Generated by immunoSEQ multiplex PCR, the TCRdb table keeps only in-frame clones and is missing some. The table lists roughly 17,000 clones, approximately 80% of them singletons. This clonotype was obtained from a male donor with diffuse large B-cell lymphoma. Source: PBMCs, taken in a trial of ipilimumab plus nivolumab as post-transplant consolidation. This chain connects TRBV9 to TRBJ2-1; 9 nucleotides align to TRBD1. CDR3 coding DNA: TGTGCCAGCAGCGCCAGTGATACAGGGGGCTTTTACAATGAGCAGTTCTTC. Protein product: CASSASDTGGFYNEQFF.